The clone carrying this TCR beta chain was detected a few times. Its target is unknown. This specimen belongs to a study of vaccination and CD4 T cells after COVID-19. Looking at the study overall: Blood was drawn a median about 75 days post second dose, range 14 to 241. Both day-14 and day-161-to-241 post-vaccine samples exist for three convalescent patients.

CDR1 is SEHNR, CDR2 FQNEAQ, per germline (reference sequence). This CDR3 has 13 residues. Trimming stripped 0 bases from V and 5 bases from J, with 7 bases between. An Oncomine TCR Beta short-read assay was used to sequence the DNA from cultured CD4+ T cells. Researchers extracted genomic DNA from CD4+ T cells that had been cultured. TCRdb fed the PCR reads into MiXCR, producing one record per CDR3 protein. The sample shows 20,000 or so distinct CDR3 sequences, less than 40% of them seen only once. Stated time point: late sampling 161 to 241 days after vaccination in a few convalescent patients. Treatment given: roughly 11-day PBMC culture with coronavirus spike peptide pools or control peptides (ViraFEST assay).

Material: CD4+ T cells from blood, cultured in vitro, obtained about 7 months after SARS-CoV-2 vaccination. The receptor's source is a human donor who had recovered from COVID-19. The V and J genes are TRBV7-9 and TRBJ2-5, with unresolved D. The DNA for the CDR3 is TGTGCCAGCAGCTTAGCGTCGCATGAGACCCAGTACTTC. It codes for CASSLASHETQYF.